The 6 T cell receptor beta chains below all came from one sample that was sequenced in a study of blood T cell repertoires in COVID-19. The method was immunoSEQ multiplex PCR; TCRdb's version includes in-frame clones alone and lacks a portion of them. The profile shows around 100,000 clones, 87% of them singletons. Sequenced material: peripheral blood. The receptors come from a man aged 50 to 60 with acute or convalescent COVID-19.

The chain uses TRBV19 and TRBJ2-6; tentative D call: TRBD1 (6 bases). The CDR3 loop spans 13 amino acids. The V gene's germline CDR1 is LNHDA and CDR2 SQIVND (reference sequence). V lost 9 bases and J lost 4, with 10 bases in between. The CDR3 nucleotides are TGTGCCAGCAGGGGACCCGGGGCCAACGTCCTGACTTTC. It codes for CASRGPGANVLTF.

The chain is built from TRBV18 and TRBJ1-1; TRBD1 is a possible D gene (6 bases). Germline CDR1 KGHSH, CDR2 LQKENI. The CDR3 loop spans 13 amino acids. V lost 4 bases and J lost 1, with 7 bases in between. CDR3 amino acids: CASSQTGNTEAFF. CDR3 nucleotides: TGTGCCAGCTCACAGACAGGGAACACTGAAGCTTTCTTT.

The rearrangement uses TRBV6-5 and TRBJ2-1; a possible D gene is TRBD1 (6 bases). Germline CDR1 is MNHEY and CDR2 is SVGAGI. CDR3 length: 14 residues. Trimming shortened V by 5 bases and J by 5 bases, and 13 bases separated the two germline ends. The chain's CDR3 is CASSTRTVDNEQFF. CDR3 nucleotide sequence: TGTGCCAGCAGTACGCGGACAGTAGACAATGAGCAGTTCTTC.

The chain employs TRBV19 and TRBJ2-7; no clear D. CDR3 length: 14 residues. Germline lookup yields CDR1 LNHDA and CDR2 SQIVND (reference sequence). The V gene lost 4 bases and the J gene lost 0 bases, with 10 bases spanning the gap. CDR3 sequence reads: CASSSKTGSYEQYF. CDR3 nucleotides: TGTGCCAGTAGTAGTAAGACGGGCTCCTACGAGCAGTACTTC.

The chain joins TRBV28 to TRBJ2-7, with 8 nucleotides matching TRBD2. This CDR3 is built from 15 residues. The germline V gene encodes CDR1 MDHEN and CDR2 SYDVKM. J lost 4 bases, V lost 7 bases, and 12 bases had no gene match. Here the CDR3 reads CASKGASGFRYEQYF. DNA of the CDR3: TGTGCCAGCAAGGGCGCTAGCGGGTTTAGGTACGAGCAGTACTTC.

The rearrangement links TRBV4-1 to TRBJ2-1; perhaps TRBD1 as D (5 bases). Germline values: CDR1 MGHRA, CDR2 YSYEKL. The V end was cut by 0 bases, the J end by 8 bases, with 17 bases between. The CDR3 covers 16 residues. The CDR3 DNA sequence: TGCGCCAGCAGCCAAGAAGAGTTGGAAGGGGCGGATGAGCAGTTCTTC. Translated, it gives CASSQEELEGADEQFF.